These 13 T cell receptor beta chains share one sample of origin, sequenced in a study of cytomegalovirus exposure and HLA in healthy donors. The study ran its PCR with 60 Vbeta and 13 Jbeta primers. Produced via immunoSEQ multiplex PCR; TCRdb's table is partial and in-frame only. The sample consists of 100,000 to 150,000 clones, over 65% of them appearing once. The material sequenced was PBMCs. The receptors originated from a man aged 25-45 years in good health and CMV-seropositive.

The genes are TRBV7-3 and TRBJ1-1; D is undetermined. Between the trimmed V and J ends, which lost 3 bases and 5 bases, there was a span of 13 bases. CDR1 and CDR2 (germline): SGHTA, FQGTGA. There are 14 residues in the CDR3. CDR3 in DNA: TGTGCCAGCAGCTTTTGGAGGGTCACGACTGAAGCTTTCTTT. The encoded protein is CASSFWRVTTEAFF.

J is TRBJ2-3 and V is TRBV11-1, with D maybe TRBD2 (6 bases). Germline assignment: CDR1 SGHAT and CDR2 FQDESV (reference sequence). CDR3 size: 14 residues. Between the trimmed V and J ends, which lost 5 bases and 1 base, there was a span of 10 bases. The CDR3 reads CASSRDSGTDTQYF. The DNA of the CDR3 is TGTGCCAGCAGCCGGGACTCAGGCACAGATACGCAGTATTTT.

With regard to this clone: In the same sample, other DNA sequences code for this CDR3. The V gene is TRBV6-6, the J gene TRBJ2-7, with a tentative D call TRBD2 (6 bases). The germline V gene has CDR1 MNHNY and CDR2 SVGAGI (reference sequence). The CDR3 is made up of 13 amino acids. V lost 0 bases and J lost 6, with 9 bases in between. The CDR3 region is CASSYSREAEQYF. CDR3 DNA sequence: TGTGCCAGCAGTTACTCGAGGGAGGCCGAGCAGTACTTC.

The V gene is TRBV5-4, the J gene TRBJ1-1; TRBD1 matches 7 bases. Germline V gene lookup returns CDR1 SGHNT and CDR2 YYREEE (reference sequence). J lost 5 bases, V lost 5 bases, and 12 bases had no gene match. The CDR3 loop spans 15 amino acids. CDR3 region: CASSYTGVQGTEAFF. CDR3 bases: TGTGCCAGCAGTTATACAGGGGTCCAAGGGACTGAAGCTTTCTTT.

The chain uses TRBV7-6 and TRBJ2-1; 7 bases agree with TRBD2. The junction had 4 bases not matched to a gene; V was cut back by 0 bases and J by 8 bases. Germline V gene sequence: CDR1 SGHVS, CDR2 FNYEAQ. This CDR3 has 14 amino acids. The CDR3 DNA follows: TGTGCCAGCAGCTTAGCGTTCACTAGCGATGAGCAGTTCTTC. Protein sequence: CASSLAFTSDEQFF.

The chain couples TRBV19 to TRBJ2-7, with D tentatively TRBD1 (5 bases). Germline assignment: CDR1 LNHDA and CDR2 SQIVND (reference sequence). CDR3 length: 14 residues. With 5 bases removed from V and 1 base from J, the gap between germline ends came to 12 bases. The CDR3 region has the DNA TGTGCCAGTAGTCCCAACAGGTTTTCCTACGAGCAGTACTTC. Encoded protein: CASSPNRFSYEQYF.

This clone turned up a few times. J is TRBJ2-3 and V is TRBV5-4; TRBD1 might be the D (6 bases). The germline gives CDR1 SGHNT, CDR2 YYREEE (reference sequence). V lost 0 bases and J lost 7, with 15 bases in between. This CDR3 is built from 15 residues. In nucleotides, the CDR3 is TGTGCCAGCAGCTTGGGGGACATCTCTATTAATACGCAGTATTTT. Protein sequence: CASSLGDISINTQYF.

This chain connects TRBV5-1 to TRBJ2-1, with TRBD2 as a possible D gene (7 bases). Germline-derived CDR1 and CDR2 are SGHRS and YFSETQ. V was trimmed by 1 base and J by 9 bases, leaving 20 bases between them. This CDR3 has 16 residues. The CDR3: CASSLLAEGGVGEQFF. CDR3 sequence (DNA): TGCGCCAGCAGCTTGCTAGCGGAGGGGGGGGTAGGTGAGCAGTTCTTC.

The rearrangement uses TRBV4-2 and TRBJ1-2; 7 bases align to TRBD1. Germline assignment: CDR1 LGHNA and CDR2 YNFKEQ. The CDR3 covers 15 residues. The J segment lost 4 bases and the V segment lost 2 bases, leaving 7 bases of the junction unmatched. This chain's CDR3 is CASSQPDRASYGYTF. CDR3 bases: TGTGCCAGCAGCCAACCCGACAGGGCGTCCTATGGCTACACCTTC.

The chain is built from TRBV30 and TRBJ2-7; 7 bases match TRBD2. The CDR3 runs to 15 residues. V shed 0 bases, J shed 0 bases, and the junction held 5 bases outside the gene matches. Germline V gives CDR1 GTSNPN, CDR2 SVGIG (reference sequence). The CDR3 DNA sequence: TGTGCCTGGAGTGTACGCGGGAGTACCTCCTACGAGCAGTACTTC. Translated, it gives CAWSVRGSTSYEQYF.

In its sample, this clone was seen a few times. The chain uses TRBV6-5 and TRBJ2-1; D is possibly TRBD2 (6 bases). Trimming left V 0 bases short and J 13 bases short, with 16 bases between. The CDR3 consists of 14 residues. Germline CDR1 reads MNHEY; CDR2 reads SVGAGI. Here the CDR3 DNA reads TGTGCCAGCAGTTACTCGATATCTGCGGGACCCCAGTTCTTC. Amino acid sequence: CASSYSISAGPQFF.

V usage is TRBV5-1 and J usage is TRBJ1-2; D is undetermined. Between the trimmed V and J ends, which lost 4 bases and 3 bases, there was a span of 10 bases. The CDR3 extends over 13 amino acids. From germline, CDR1 is SGHRS and CDR2 YFSETQ. This CDR3 is CASSRSQDYGYTF. CDR3 DNA sequence: TGCGCCAGCAGCCGATCCCAGGACTATGGCTACACCTTC.

The chain uses TRBV7-2 and TRBJ2-4; TRBD1 agrees at 8 bases. The V and J ends lost 4 bases and 8 bases, in that order; junction bases with no gene match: 7. From germline, CDR1 is SGHTA and CDR2 FQGNSA. The CDR3 length is 14 residues. As DNA, the CDR3 is TGTGCCAGCAGCTACCCAGGGGGCGCATACATTCAGTACTTC. It yields the protein CASSYPGGAYIQYF. Filled out from reference TRBV7-2 and TRBJ2-4, the complete variable domain reads GAGVSQSPSNKVTEKGKDVELRCDPISGHTALYWYRQSLGQGLEFLIYFQGNSAPDKSGLPSDRFSAERTGGSVSTLTIQRTQQEDSAVYLCASSYPGGAYIQYFGAGTRLSVL.